Detailed here is one T cell receptor (beta chain). The protocol was immunoSEQ multiplex PCR, while the TCRdb copy is restricted to in-frame clones and leaves out a portion. Among fewer than 70,000 clones listed, 65% to 85% were seen once. The CDR3 spans 14 residues. Germline assignment: CDR1 SGHAT and CDR2 FQNNGV. V lost 5 bases, J lost 4 bases, and 15 bases lay in between. This record belongs to a study of early stage breast cancer tumors. This chain joins TRBV11-2 and TRBJ2-7, with D maybe TRBD2 (5 bases). Input material: blood. This sequence was found in a person aged 35 to 50 with breast cancer. The CDR3 region is CASSLLTRGYEQYF. CDR3 nucleotide sequence: TGTGCCAGCAGCCTGTTGACTCGGGGATACGAGCAGTACTTC.